This entry concerns a single T cell receptor (beta chain). In its sample, this clonotype was seen a few times. Which antigen it targets is not known. No much larger clonotype is one base removed from it; base qualities were not supplied. From its cysteine to its phenylalanine, the CDR3 spans 14 amino acids. Only the CDR3 portion is preserved as DNA: 42 bases, with reading frame beginning at the first base. Relative to germline, V is missing 5 bases and J is missing 0 bases, with 2 bases of the junction outside any gene match. These data are taken from a study of blood T cells in healthy people across ages (dated by TCRdb to the mid-2010s). Regarding the research as a whole: In model experiments, template switching captured about one uniquely barcoded TCR beta cDNA molecule for every two T cells. Age-related changes in TCR beta repertoire diversity were measured in the study by deep sequencing normalized with unique cDNA molecular identifiers. The study analyzed two additional independent replicas of 1 million unique cDNA reads from the same blood draw for two donors, one aged 18 to 30 and one aged 80 or older. Donors of different ages were randomly distributed across sequencing lanes to avoid experimental bias. Four age groups were formed from the donors: young (average 16 years), middle-aged (approximately 41), aged (62) and long-lived (82). Summary of the overall study and its limitations: Since profiling was done on bulk unsorted PBMCs, naive and antigen-experienced compartments could not be conclusively compared. Observed TCR beta diversity correlated strongly with the percentage of naive T cells measured by flow cytometry. Because the CMV infection status of the donors was unknown, age-related changes in expanded clonotypes may potentially have been confounded. As age increased, observed TCR beta diversity per million T cells dropped in a roughly linear way, and a significant reduction was already evident by age about 36. The long-lived group showed more naive CD4+ T cells, fewer expanded clones and increased TCR diversity than the aged group, suggesting age selection. Estimates of total diversity based on one million sequenced T cells were regarded as lower bounds and as underestimates.

The roughly 37 donors, aged about 6 to 95 years, were systemically healthy Caucasian individuals from Russia. Ten milliliters of peripheral blood were drawn from each donor into EDTA-treated Vacutainer tubes. Ficoll-Paque density-gradient centrifugation was used to isolate PBMCs, with at least 6.5 million obtained per sample. Trizol reagent was used to extract total RNA from the PBMCs, yielding at least 5.5 micrograms per sample. For every donor, flow cytometry on a PBMC aliquot measured the percentage of naive CD45RAhigh/CD27high T cells. Library preparation was by 5' RACE. These reads were obtained on an Illumina HiSeq 2500. A second roughly 6 to 12 cycle PCR used a sample-barcoded 5' primer and a J-beta primer mix. A template-switch 5' adaptor carrying 12 random nucleotides introduced a unique molecular identifier onto each TCR beta cDNA molecule. Each sample yielded at least 2.5 million CDR3-containing paired-end reads. All of the RNA was converted into first-strand cDNA using the Mint cDNA synthesis kit, with a TRBC-specific oligonucleotide serving as the primer. Following uracil-DNA glycosylase treatment, a first 18-cycle PCR with universal primers M1SS and BC2_uni_R was performed on all cDNA. As for how the authors treated the data: For normalization, 1 million high-quality reads, each with a distinct molecular identifier, were randomly selected from each sample. Reads sharing molecular identifiers were discarded rather than binned into consensus sequences. MiTCR, with a Q25 quality threshold and the strictest error-elimination algorithm, was used for CDR3 identification, clonotype clustering and error correction. A nonparametric unseen species model with Euler transformation was used to estimate a lower bound on total TCR beta diversity. Using fastp at Q25 and MiXCR, TCRdb reprocessed the public reads and kept productive beta chains. Merged by CDR3 protein, the rows form single entries marked with the most common genes and DNA. The V and J calls were not made by the authors but by TCRdb's processing. The sample has roughly 680,000 distinct CDR3 sequences on record, 45% to 60% of them singletons. Clones ranked in the top ten supply approximately 15% of the sample.

The receptor was isolated from an elderly woman in good health. Sequencing was performed on blood. The rearranged chain carries TRBV12-3 or TRBV12-4 and TRBJ2-3; 7 nucleotides in the junction match TRBD2. The sequence in DNA is TGTGCCAGCAGTCGAGCGGGGAGCACAGATACGCAGTATTTT. Its translation reads: CASSRAGSTDTQYF.